The TCR beta chain under discussion was sequenced for a study of blood T cell repertoires in COVID-19. In the study overall: PBMCs, B-cell-depleted T cells, or T cells were the source of the cDNA or gDNA that made up the material.

Libraries were prepared by immunoSEQ multiplex PCR; TCRdb keeps only in-frame clonotypes and omits some of them. The data contain 150,000 to 200,000 clones, around 86% of them singletons. Participants, about 18 to 90 years old, spanned 25 or so US areas. The CDR3 runs 16 residues. V was shortened by 0 bases and J by 4 bases, with 16 bases between the two germline ends. Germline V gives CDR1 MNHEY, CDR2 SVGAGI. Source material: PBMCs or T cells enriched from blood (not recorded which). This sequence originates from a woman aged 25 to 39 who had recovered from COVID-19. The chain joins TRBV6-5 to TRBJ2-7; TRBD1 is a possible D gene (7 bases). The CDR3 sequence: CASSYSAPGGLYEQYF. The DNA for the CDR3 is TGTGCCAGCAGTTACTCGGCCCCAGGGGGGTTGTACGAGCAGTACTTC.